These 15 T cell receptor beta chains came from one sample sequenced in a study of T cell changes during pregnancy in multiple sclerosis (dated by TCRdb to between 2017 and 2020). Library method: the immunoSEQ multiplex PCR assay. What TCRdb holds here is the immuneACCESS table cut down to in-frame rearrangements. Part of the clones is not present; checked against another copy, under half of the missing clones reflect an unresolved V gene, and the others are unexplained. Recorded for this sample are under 70,000 clones; 90% to 95% of them occurred a single time. Roughly 2.4% of the sample is taken by the ten largest. Sequenced material: CD8+ T cells from peripheral blood mononuclear cells, taken after pregnancy. The receptor set was obtained from a female donor with multiple sclerosis, enrolled in a pregnancy study.

The chain couples TRBV14 to TRBJ2-5; 9 nucleotides align to TRBD2. V lost 2 bases, J lost 0 bases, and 13 bases stayed unmatched. This CDR3 is built from 19 residues. Looked up from germline, CDR1 is SGHDN and CDR2 is FVKESK. The CDR3 region has the DNA TGTGCCAGCAGCCAATTCGTGGGCGGGAGGGGAAGAAACCAAGAGACCCAGTACTTC. The encoded protein is CASSQFVGGRGRNQETQYF.

The genes are TRBV30 and TRBJ2-7; TRBD2 matches at 10 bases. CDR1 and CDR2 from the germline V gene are GTSNPN and SVGIG (reference sequence). This CDR3 has 13 amino acids. V gave up 4 bases and J gave up 4 bases; unmatched junction bases: 4. The chain's CDR3 is CAWTPGLAYEQYF. The CDR3 coding sequence is TGTGCCTGGACTCCGGGACTAGCGTACGAGCAGTACTTC.

The chain combines TRBV19 with TRBJ2-1; D is unresolved. The CDR3 covers 10 residues. The germline CDR1 and CDR2 sequences are LNHDA and SQIVND (reference sequence). V was trimmed by 5 bases and J by 8 bases, leaving 4 bases between them. CDR3 sequence reads: CASSGHEQFF. The CDR3 DNA reads as TGTGCCAGTAGTGGGCATGAGCAGTTCTTC. Supplemented by reference TRBV19 and TRBJ2-1, the full variable domain reads DGGITQSPKYLFRKEGQNVTLSCEQNLNHDAMYWYRQDPGQGLRLIYYSQIVNDFQKGDIAEGYSVSREKKESFPLTVTSAQKNPTAFYLCASSGHEQFFGPGTRLTVL.

Comment on this clone: The identical CDR3 is also encoded by other nucleotide sequences in the sample. The chain recombines TRBV27 with TRBJ2-1, with D unresolved. The germline CDR1 and CDR2 sequences are MNHEY and SMNVEV (reference sequence). CDR3 length equals 11 residues. V was cut by 6 bases and J by 4 bases, with 4 bases left in between. The CDR3 nucleotides are TGTGCCAGCAGCCAGTACAATGAGCAGTTCTTC. It is translated as CASSQYNEQFF.

The V gene is TRBV18, the J gene TRBJ2-1; D unclear. The length of the CDR3 is 14 residues. V was trimmed by 0 bases and J by 7 bases, leaving 10 bases between them. Germline V CDR1 and CDR2: KGHSH, LQKENI. The DNA of the CDR3 is TGTGCCAGCTCACCACCCGGAGACCTAAATGAGCAGTTCTTC. Translation gives CASSPPGDLNEQFF.

The rearrangement joins TRBV5-5 to TRBJ1-1; no definite D call. V was pared by 2 bases and J by 5 bases, with 7 bases between. CDR3 length: 12 amino acids. Germline CDR1 is SGHKS and CDR2 is YYEKEE (reference sequence). In DNA form, the CDR3 reads TGTGCCAGCAGCTTCGGGGTTACTGAAGCTTTCTTT. This sequence encodes CASSFGVTEAFF.

The chain couples TRBV13 to TRBJ2-7, with TRBD1 matching 8 bases. This CDR3 is built from 14 residues. V gave up 5 bases and J gave up 3 bases; unmatched junction bases: 6. Germline-derived CDR1 and CDR2 are PRHDT and FYEKMQ (reference sequence). The CDR3 reads CASSQMTGDYEQYF. The CDR3 DNA sequence: TGTGCCAGCAGCCAGATGACAGGGGACTACGAGCAGTACTTC.

The V and J genes are TRBV6-5 and TRBJ2-5; the D gene is possibly TRBD2 (6 bases). Germline V gives CDR1 MNHEY, CDR2 SVGAGI. CDR3 length: 15 amino acids. V lost 0 bases and J 4 bases, leaving 12 bases between the germline ends. The CDR3 protein is CASSYSTPGAETQYF. In nucleotides, the CDR3 is TGTGCCAGCAGTTACTCGACACCGGGAGCAGAGACCCAGTACTTC.

The chain joins TRBV6-5 to TRBJ2-7; possibly TRBD1 for D (5 bases). Germline V gene data show CDR1 as MNHEY and CDR2 as SVGAGI. The CDR3 sequence is 12 residues long. Trimming shortened V by 8 bases and J by 3 bases, and 11 bases separated the two germline ends. This chain's CDR3 is CASGQGFYEQYF. The DNA of the CDR3 is TGTGCCAGCGGACAAGGATTCTACGAGCAGTACTTC.

J is TRBJ2-1 and V is TRBV27, with 15 positions matching TRBD2. Looked up from germline, CDR1 is MNHEY and CDR2 is SMNVEV (reference sequence). The CDR3 sequence is 14 residues long. Trimming at V came to 5 bases and at J to 15 bases, leaving 8 bases not matched to a gene. The CDR3 protein is CASSPGTSGRFLFF. The CDR3 region has the DNA TGTGCCAGCAGTCCCGGGACTAGCGGGAGGTTTTTGTTCTTC.

The V and J genes are TRBV15 and TRBJ2-7, with D hard to call. Per the germline V gene, CDR1 is LNHNV and CDR2 is YYDKDF (reference sequence). The CDR3 totals 13 residues. Trimming left V 3 bases short and J 1 base short, with 7 bases between. In DNA, the CDR3 is TGTGCCACCAGCAGTCAGAGGTCCTACGAGCAGTACTTC. Its protein product is CATSSQRSYEQYF.

The chain carries TRBV27 and TRBJ2-7; TRBD1 aligns across 12 bases. Germline V lookup: CDR1 MNHEY, CDR2 SMNVEV (reference sequence). V dropped 4 bases and J dropped 7; count of bases not matched to a gene: 8. The CDR3 has 15 amino acids. The CDR3 sequence is CASSSRDRGPEEQYF. CDR3 DNA sequence: TGTGCCAGCAGTTCCCGGGACAGGGGGCCAGAAGAGCAGTACTTC.

The chain recombines TRBV19 with TRBJ2-5; TRBD2 agrees at 9 bases. The germline gives CDR1 LNHDA, CDR2 SQIVND (reference sequence). The CDR3 contains 15 residues. V was clipped by 4 bases and J by 5 bases; unmatched bases: 8. DNA for the CDR3: TGTGCCAGTAGTAAGGATAGCGGGAGTTATGAGACCCAGTACTTC. Translating it yields CASSKDSGSYETQYF.

A word on this clone: The limits of the CDR3 on the DNA are not certain, so only TCRdb's listed CDR3 is given. The V and J genes are TRBV2 and TRBJ2-1; the table's D call, TRBD2, has no DNA check behind it. Germline assignment: CDR1 SNHLY and CDR2 FYNNEI. The CDR3 totals 15 residues, both ends included. CDR3 region: CASILDYSSYNEQFF.

The CDR3 DNA reads TGTGCCAGCAGTCGACTAGCGGGAGGGAACTATGAGCAGTTCTTC. It encodes CASSRLAGGNYEQFF. The V and J genes are TRBV6-5 and TRBJ2-1; 14 bases are shared with TRBD2. Trimming took 5 bases from V and 8 from J; bases not matched to a gene: 5. CDR1 is MNHEY and CDR2 is SVGAGI in the germline V gene. The CDR3 spans 15 residues.